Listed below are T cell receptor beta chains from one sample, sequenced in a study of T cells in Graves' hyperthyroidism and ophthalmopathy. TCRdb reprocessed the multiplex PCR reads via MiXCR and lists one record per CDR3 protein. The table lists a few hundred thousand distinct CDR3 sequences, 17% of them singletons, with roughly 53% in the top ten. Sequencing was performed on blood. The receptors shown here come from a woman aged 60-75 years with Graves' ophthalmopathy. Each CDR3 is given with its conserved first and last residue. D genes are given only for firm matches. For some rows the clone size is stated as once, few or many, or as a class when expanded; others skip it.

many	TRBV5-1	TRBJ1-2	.	CASSLVSGNYGYTF	TGCGCCAGCAGCTTGGTGTCAGGGAACTATGGCTACACCTTC
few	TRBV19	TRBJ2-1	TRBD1	CASSPNRGGEQFF	TGTGCCAGTAGTCCGAACAGGGGTGGGGAGCAGTTCTTC
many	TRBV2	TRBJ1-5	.	CASSADTRNQPQHF	TGTGCCAGCAGTGCGGACACTCGCAATCAGCCCCAGCATTTT
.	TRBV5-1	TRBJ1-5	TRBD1	CASSSGTDLNQPQHF	TGCGCCAGCAGTTCGGGGACAGACTTAAATCAGCCCCAGCATTTT
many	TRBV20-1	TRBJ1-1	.	CSAPGEGTNTEAFF	TGCAGTGCTCCAGGAGAGGGAACGAACACTGAAGCTTTCTTT
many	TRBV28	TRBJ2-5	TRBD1	CASSLWTGEEETQYF	TGTGCCAGCAGTTTGTGGACAGGGGAGGAAGAGACCCAGTACTTC
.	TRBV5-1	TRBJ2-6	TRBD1	CASSFLGSGQGLPGANVLTF	TGCGCCAGCAGCTTCCTGGGGTCGGGACAGGGACTTCCTGGGGCCAACGTCCTGACTTTC
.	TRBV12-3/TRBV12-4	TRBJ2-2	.	CASSLAGLDTGELFF	TGTGCCAGCAGTTTGGCGGGACTGGACACCGGGGAGCTGTTTTTT
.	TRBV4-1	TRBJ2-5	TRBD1	CASSQGDREEETQYF	TGCGCCAGCAGCCAGGGGGACAGGGAGGAAGAGACCCAGTACTTC
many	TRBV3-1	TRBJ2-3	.	CASSRANSFADTQYF	TGTGCCAGCAGCCGCGCGAACAGTTTCGCAGATACGCAGTATTTT
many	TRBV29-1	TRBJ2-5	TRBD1	CSVGGTALETQYF	TGCAGCGTTGGGGGGACAGCACTGGAGACCCAGTACTTC
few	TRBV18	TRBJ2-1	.	CASSPTTDNEQFF	TGTGCCAGCTCACCGACGACTGACAATGAGCAGTTCTTC
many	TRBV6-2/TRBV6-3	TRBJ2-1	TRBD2	CASSYYLRLAGGSSYNEQFF	TGTGCCAGCAGTTACTATTTGCGGCTAGCGGGAGGAAGCTCCTACAATGAGCAGTTCTTC
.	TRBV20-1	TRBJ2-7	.	CSALTSTEQYF	TGCAGTGCTCTGACTAGTACGGAGCAGTACTTC
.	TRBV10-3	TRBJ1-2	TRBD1	CAVTGTGGTSANYGYTF	TGTGCCGTGACCGGGACAGGGGGCACCTCGGCTAACTATGGCTACACCTTC
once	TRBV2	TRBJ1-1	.	CASSVRVTEAFF	TGTGCCAGCAGTGTTCGGGTCACTGAAGCTTTCTTT